The 9 T cell receptor beta chains below all came from one sample that was sequenced in a study of T cell changes during pregnancy in multiple sclerosis. The method was immunoSEQ multiplex PCR; TCRdb's version includes in-frame clones alone and lacks a portion of them. Altogether approximately 85,000 clones are present, approximately 89% being singletons, with the ten largest covering about 2.5%. Source: peripheral blood, taken in the first trimester of pregnancy. These receptor sequences come from a female donor with multiple sclerosis, enrolled in a pregnancy study.

The chain combines TRBV7-9 with TRBJ1-6, with 9 bases that match TRBD1. CDR3 size: 16 residues. CDR1 is SEHNR, CDR2 FQNEAQ, per germline (reference sequence). V lost 5 bases to trimming and J lost 5 bases; unmatched junction nucleotides: 7. CDR3 region: CASSRGTGIDNSPLHF. As DNA, the CDR3 is TGTGCCAGCAGCCGAGGGACAGGGATAGATAATTCACCCCTCCACTTT.

V is TRBV7-9 and J is TRBJ2-2; the D gene is possibly TRBD1 (5 bases). The CDR3 has 14 amino acids. The ends were cut back, 8 bases at V and 3 bases at J, with 13 bases in the middle. Germline CDR1 is SEHNR and CDR2 is FQNEAQ (reference sequence). The chain's CDR3 is CASWSGNYTGELFF. CDR3 DNA sequence: TGTGCCAGCTGGTCAGGGAATTACACCGGGGAGCTGTTTTTT.

The CDR3 DNA reads TGTGCCAGTTCCGGGACAGGGATAGGGAAGACCCAGTACTTC. Protein: CASSGTGIGKTQYF. The V gene is TRBV28, the J gene TRBJ2-5, with 9 bases aligning to TRBD1. CDR3 size: 14 residues. Trimming at V came to 9 bases and at J to 6 bases, leaving 11 bases not matched to a gene. Germline assignment: CDR1 MDHEN and CDR2 SYDVKM.

This chain connects TRBV7-3 to TRBJ2-1, with 7 bases fitting TRBD2. The germline V gene encodes CDR1 SGHTA and CDR2 FQGTGA. This CDR3 comprises 13 residues. J lost 7 bases, V lost 4 bases, and 4 bases had no gene match. This CDR3 reads CASSSRTSNEQFF. The CDR3, as DNA: TGTGCCAGCAGCTCGCGGACTAGTAATGAGCAGTTCTTC.

The rearrangement uses TRBV5-4 and TRBJ1-4; 9 bases are shared with TRBD1. V was clipped by 0 bases and J by 10 bases; unmatched bases: 7. This CDR3 spans 15 amino acids. Germline-derived CDR1 and CDR2 are SGHNT and YYREEE (reference sequence). The CDR3 nucleotides read TGTGCCAGCAGCTTGGAGGGGACAGGGAGGGCAAAACTGTTTTTT. It translates to CASSLEGTGRAKLFF.

The rearrangement joins TRBV19 to TRBJ2-7, with a possible D match to TRBD2 (5 bases). CDR3 length: 11 amino acids. The germline V gene has CDR1 LNHDA and CDR2 SQIVND (reference sequence). Between the trimmed V and J ends, which lost 5 bases and 7 bases, there was a span of 9 bases. This CDR3 reads CASSFGGEQYF. CDR3 bases: TGTGCCAGTAGTTTCGGCGGGGAGCAGTACTTC.

V gene TRBV5-1 combines with J gene TRBJ2-5, with 7 bases lining up with TRBD2. The germline gives CDR1 SGHRS, CDR2 YFSETQ. CDR3 length: 19 residues. The J segment lost 1 base and the V segment lost 0 bases, leaving 15 bases of the junction unmatched. The CDR3 DNA reads as TGCGCCAGCAGCTTGGCCGGGGGAGGGGTATGGCCTATCCAAGAGACCCAGTACTTC. It yields the protein CASSLAGGGVWPIQETQYF.

This chain links TRBV20-1 with TRBJ1-4; unclear D gene. CDR1 and CDR2 from the germline V gene are DFQATT and SNEGSKA (reference sequence). V was clipped by 6 bases and J by 4 bases, with 6 bases between them. The CDR3 extends over 11 amino acids. CDR3 nucleotides: TGCAGTGCCAAGCTTAATGAAAAACTGTTTTTT. This translates into CSAKLNEKLFF.

J is TRBJ2-1 and V is TRBV13; unclear D gene. Germline V gene sequence: CDR1 PRHDT, CDR2 FYEKMQ (reference sequence). The CDR3 sequence is 12 residues long. Trimming shortened V by 5 bases and J by 7 bases, and 9 bases separated the two germline ends. CDR3 sequence: CASSPNRNEQFF. The CDR3 DNA follows: TGTGCCAGCAGCCCGAATCGGAATGAGCAGTTCTTC.